Presented here are 30 T cell receptor beta chains from one specimen sequenced in a study of CD8+ T cells in alopecia areata. Specified treatment: oral pan-JAK inhibitor, 5-10 mg twice daily. Extracted from the samples, RNA was reverse transcribed into cDNA to serve as the sequencing template. Generated by immunoSEQ multiplex PCR, the TCRdb table keeps only in-frame clones and is missing some. The sample lists about 200,000 clones; roughly two fifths were seen once. Sequenced material: CD4+ T cells sorted from blood, taken at week 34, from a patient treated with tofacitinib. The origin of the receptors is a human donor with alopecia areata.

The gene calls are TRBV11-2 and TRBJ1-1; D not certain. Trimming pared 3 bases from V and 4 bases from J, leaving 12 bases between. Germline lookup yields CDR1 SGHAT and CDR2 FQNNGV. CDR3 size: 14 residues. For the CDR3, the DNA is TGTGCCAGCAGCTTCTCCCCCCCTGGCACTGAAGCTTTCTTT. It encodes CASSFSPPGTEAFF.

This clone was seen just once. Other DNA sequences from this sample encode an identical CDR3 as well. The genes are TRBV30 and TRBJ1-1; no definite D call. The CDR3 consists of 13 residues. Germline values: CDR1 GTSNPN, CDR2 SVGIG (reference sequence). Trimming pared 0 bases from V and 4 bases from J, leaving 9 bases between. CDR3: CAWSVQEGTEAFF. Here the CDR3 DNA reads TGTGCCTGGAGTGTACAAGAGGGCACTGAAGCTTTCTTT.

The chain employs TRBV7-9 and TRBJ1-2; no clear D gene. The CDR3 sequence is 12 residues long. Germline V CDR1 and CDR2: SEHNR, FQNEAQ (reference sequence). The V and J ends lost 2 bases and 8 bases respectively, with 9 bases between them. The CDR3 region is CASSLNQRGYTF. The CDR3 DNA sequence: TGTGCCAGCAGCTTAAACCAGCGGGGCTACACCTTC.

This clone was found a few times. The rearrangement links TRBV4-2 to TRBJ2-7, with TRBD2 matching over 7 bases. This CDR3 region has 14 residues. V trimming: 0 bases; J trimming: 3 bases; junction bases outside the gene matches: 2. Germline V lookup: CDR1 LGHNA, CDR2 YNFKEQ. CDR3 amino acids: CASSQDRGVYEQYF. The CDR3 DNA sequence: TGTGCCAGCAGCCAAGACCGGGGGGTCTACGAGCAGTACTTC.

The V gene is TRBV6-5, the J gene TRBJ1-2; D is perhaps TRBD1 (5 bases). The CDR3 runs 14 residues. Germline V gives CDR1 MNHEY, CDR2 SVGAGI. The germline V and J ends were trimmed by 4 bases and 6 bases, with 15 bases remaining between them. The CDR3 sequence: CASSSLIQGNGYTF. The CDR3 region has the DNA TGTGCCAGCAGTTCCCTCATTCAGGGAAATGGCTACACCTTC.

The CDR3, as DNA: TGTGCCAGCAGAACTAGCGGGGTGTACGAGCAGTACTTC. This sequence encodes CASRTSGVYEQYF. The rearrangement joins TRBV25-1 to TRBJ2-7, with 10 nucleotides matching TRBD2. Germline CDR1 is MGHDK and CDR2 is SYGVNS. V shed 6 bases, J shed 4 bases, and the junction held 3 bases outside the gene matches. The CDR3 has 13 residues.

This clone was recorded a few times. The chain uses TRBV14 and TRBJ2-7; D assignment may be TRBD1 or TRBD2 (5 bases each). The V end was cut by 4 bases, the J end by 2 bases, with 15 bases between. The CDR3 has 15 residues. Per germline, CDR1 SGHDN and CDR2 FVKESK. The CDR3: CASSPGWGYTYEQYF. The CDR3 bases are TGTGCCAGCAGCCCCGGTTGGGGGTACACCTACGAGCAGTACTTC.

V and J are TRBV30 and TRBJ2-3, with D perhaps matching TRBD1 or TRBD2 (6 bases each). V was shortened by 3 bases and J by 9 bases, with 13 bases between the two germline ends. The CDR3 consists of 12 residues. Germline V gene data show CDR1 as GTSNPN and CDR2 as SVGIG (reference sequence). The CDR3: CAWRGGGNTQYF. The CDR3 region has the DNA TGTGCCTGGAGAGGGGGAGGTAACACGCAGTATTTT.

This chain links TRBV7-7 with TRBJ2-1; 10 bases align to TRBD1. V lost 5 bases and J lost 7; bases outside the gene matches: 5. The germline gives CDR1 SSHAT, CDR2 FNYEAQ (reference sequence). The CDR3 runs to 14 residues. In nucleotides, the CDR3 is TGTGCCAGCAGCCCCGGACAGGGGGTGAATGAGCAGTTCTTC. As protein: CASSPGQGVNEQFF.

The J gene is TRBJ2-5, the V gene TRBV18; 12 nucleotides line up with TRBD1. V shed 3 bases and J 5 bases; nucleotides not matched to a gene: 7. CDR3 length: 16 residues. Germline V gene sequence: CDR1 KGHSH, CDR2 LQKENI. The CDR3 loop is CASSPGTGGTRETQYF. The CDR3, as DNA: TGTGCCAGCTCACCCGGGACAGGGGGCACACGGGAGACCCAGTACTTC.

This clone has only a few counts. The chain uses TRBV19 and TRBJ1-5; D is unclear. CDR3 length equals 15 residues. The ends were cut back, 3 bases at V and 0 bases at J, with 9 bases in the middle. From germline, CDR1 is LNHDA and CDR2 SQIVND (reference sequence). The CDR3 loop is CASSIASYSNQPQHF. The DNA of the CDR3 is TGTGCCAGTAGTATCGCTTCGTATAGCAATCAGCCCCAGCATTTT.

V is TRBV5-1 and J is TRBJ2-2, with D uncertain. This CDR3 has 14 residues. V lost 6 bases and J 1 base, leaving 10 bases between the germline ends. The germline V gene has CDR1 SGHRS and CDR2 YFSETQ. The CDR3 nucleotides are TGCGCCAGCAAACGAATAATGAACACCGGGGAGCTGTTTTTT. This encodes CASKRIMNTGELFF.

This clone was observed a few times. The chain links TRBV2 to TRBJ2-5; 7 nucleotides line up with TRBD2. Germline assignment: CDR1 SNHLY and CDR2 FYNNEI. After removal of 3 bases from V and 2 bases from J, the junction contained 15 bases not matched to a gene. CDR3 size: 18 residues. For the CDR3, the DNA is TGTGCCAGCAGTGATTTGGCGGGGGAGACCCGAAGGCAAGAGACCCAGTACTTC. As protein: CASSDLAGETRRQETQYF.

There are a few counts of this clone. The V and J genes are TRBV10-3 and TRBJ1-2; D unclear. CDR3 length: 12 residues. CDR1 is ENHRY, CDR2 SYGVKD, per germline. V was clipped by 3 bases and J by 14 bases, with 16 bases between them. Here the CDR3 reads CAISDVTDARTF. CDR3 nucleotide sequence: TGTGCCATCAGTGACGTAACAGACGCAAGAACCTTC.

The gene calls are TRBV5-4 and TRBJ2-7; 9 bases match TRBD2. The germline V gene encodes CDR1 SGHNT and CDR2 YYREEE (reference sequence). The CDR3 totals 15 residues. V lost 0 bases to trimming and J lost 4 bases; unmatched junction nucleotides: 5. CDR3 sequence reads: CASSLVAGGRYEQYF. The CDR3 DNA reads TGTGCCAGCAGCTTGGTGGCGGGGGGGCGGTACGAGCAGTACTTC. The variable domain in full, with the rest retrieved from reference TRBV5-4 and TRBJ2-7, is ETGVTQSPTHLIKTRGQQVTLRCSSQSGHNTVSWYQQALGQGPQFIFQYYREEENGRGNFPPRFSGLQFPNYSSELNVNALELDDSALYLCASSLVAGGRYEQYFGPGTRLTVT.

In this sample, this clone turned up a few times. The rearrangement joins TRBV10-3 to TRBJ2-7; tentative D call: TRBD1 (7 bases). V was clipped by 4 bases and J by 0 bases, with 16 bases between them. The CDR3 has 16 residues. The germline gives CDR1 ENHRY, CDR2 SYGVKD. The CDR3 nucleotides read TGTGCCATCAGTGCCGGGGGACAGTTGAGCTCCTACGAGCAGTACTTC. Amino acids: CAISAGGQLSSYEQYF.

As regards this clone: In the same sample, other DNA sequences code for this CDR3. The gene calls are TRBV29-1 and TRBJ1-2, with 8 bases fitting TRBD1. CDR3 length equals 12 residues. The J segment lost 2 bases and the V segment lost 6 bases, leaving 2 bases of the junction unmatched. Germline assignment: CDR1 SQVTM and CDR2 ANQGSEA. Written as DNA, the CDR3 is TGCAGCGTAGGGACAGGCAACTATGGCTACACCTTC. Residues: CSVGTGNYGYTF. Full variable domain (outside the CDR3, taken from reference TRBV29-1 and TRBJ1-2): SAVISQKPSRDICQRGTSLTIQCQVDSQVTMMFWYRQQPGQSLTLIATANQGSEATYESGFVIDKFPISRPNLTFSTLTVSNMSPEDSSIYLCSVGTGNYGYTFGSGTRLTVV.

The J gene is TRBJ2-2, the V gene TRBV19, with D possibly TRBD2 on 5 matching bases. The CDR3 totals 14 residues. V lost 5 bases to trimming and J lost 4 bases, with 11 bases between them. CDR1 is LNHDA, CDR2 SQIVND, per germline (reference sequence). For the CDR3, the DNA is TGTGCCAGTAGTGCCCAGGCGGGCACCGGGGAGCTGTTTTTT. Translation: CASSAQAGTGELFF. Full variable domain (outside the CDR3, taken from reference TRBV19 and TRBJ2-2): DGGITQSPKYLFRKEGQNVTLSCEQNLNHDAMYWYRQDPGQGLRLIYYSQIVNDFQKGDIAEGYSVSREKKESFPLTVTSAQKNPTAFYLCASSAQAGTGELFFGEGSRLTVL.

The chain carries TRBV30 and TRBJ2-1, with D possibly being TRBD1 or TRBD2 (5 bases each). The CDR3 contains 13 residues. The V and J ends lost 2 bases and 8 bases respectively, with 13 bases between them. Germline loops: CDR1 GTSNPN, CDR2 SVGIG (reference sequence). The CDR3: CAWSSRGWDEQFF. The CDR3 DNA reads as TGTGCCTGGAGTAGCCGGGGCTGGGATGAGCAGTTCTTC. The full variable domain, its missing parts supplied by reference TRBV30 and TRBJ2-1, is SQTIHQWPATLVQPVGSPLSLECTVEGTSNPNLYWYRQAAGRGLQLLFYSVGIGQISSEVPQNLSASRPQDRQFILSSKKLLLSDSGFYLCAWSSRGWDEQFFGPGTRLTVL.

V usage is TRBV5-6 and J usage is TRBJ2-6; no clear D gene. The CDR3 contains 15 residues. Germline CDR1 and CDR2: SGHDT and YYEEEE. V was clipped by 1 base and J by 1 base, with 6 bases between them. In DNA form, the CDR3 reads TGTGCCAGCAGCTTGCGGCGGTCTGGGGCCAACGTCCTGACTTTC. This codes for CASSLRRSGANVLTF.

J is TRBJ1-5 and V is TRBV6-6, with 8 bases lining up with TRBD1. V lost 2 bases to trimming and J lost 5 bases; unmatched junction nucleotides: 2. The CDR3 loop spans 14 amino acids. Germline assignment: CDR1 MNHNY and CDR2 SVGAGI (reference sequence). The CDR3 spells CASSYGQGYQPQHF. CDR3 sequence (DNA): TGTGCCAGCAGTTACGGACAGGGTTATCAGCCCCAGCATTTT.

There are a few counts of this clone. The chain is built from TRBV7-2 and TRBJ1-4; D remains ambiguous. Trimming stripped 5 bases from V and 0 bases from J, with 10 bases between. Germline V gene data show CDR1 as SGHTA and CDR2 as FQGNSA. This CDR3 contains 15 residues. For the CDR3, the DNA is TGTGCCAGCAGCACCTACAGTACAACTAATGAAAAACTGTTTTTT. It specifies CASSTYSTTNEKLFF.

The chain carries TRBV7-8 and TRBJ1-3, with D possibly being TRBD1 (5 bases). The CDR3 consists of 14 residues. The V and J ends lost 5 bases and 11 bases respectively, with 19 bases between them. Germline CDR1 is SGHVS and CDR2 is FQNEAQ. The CDR3 here is CASSQRDSGGPIYF. Here the CDR3 DNA reads TGTGCCAGCAGCCAGCGGGACTCTGGGGGTCCCATATATTTT. The full variable domain, rest sourced from reference TRBV7-8 and TRBJ1-3, is GAGVSQSPRYKVAKRGQDVALRCDPISGHVSLFWYQQALGQGPEFLTYFQNEAQLDKSGLPSDRFFAERPEGSVSTLKIQRTQQEDSAVYLCASSQRDSGGPIYFGEGSWLTVV.

The CDR3 is CASSRDLNYEQYF. In DNA, the CDR3 is TGCGCCAGCAGCCGGGACTTAAACTACGAGCAGTACTTC. This chain joins TRBV4-1 and TRBJ2-7, with D perhaps TRBD2 (6 bases). Germline CDR1 reads MGHRA; CDR2 reads YSYEKL. V was cut by 4 bases and J by 3 bases, with 10 bases left in between. The CDR3 length is 13 residues.

The gene calls are TRBV4-1 and TRBJ1-2; D is perhaps TRBD1 (5 bases). Per germline, CDR1 MGHRA and CDR2 YSYEKL. CDR3 size: 16 residues. Trimming took off 3 bases at V and 4 bases at J, with 18 bases between the two ends. CDR3 DNA: TGCGCCAGCAGCCAGGAAGGTGCGGGACCGAGCTATGGCTACACCTTC. Its translation is CASSQEGAGPSYGYTF.

V and J are TRBV5-4 and TRBJ1-1; D ambiguous. The length of the CDR3 is 13 residues. Trimming took 0 bases from V and 1 from J, leaving 4 bases between them. Germline assignment: CDR1 SGHNT and CDR2 YYREEE (reference sequence). The CDR3 is CASSLDENTEAFF. CDR3 in DNA: TGTGCCAGCAGCTTGGACGAGAACACTGAAGCTTTCTTT.

The V call is TRBV5-4, the J call TRBJ2-4; weak D call: TRBD2 (5 bases). This CDR3 spans 14 amino acids. The V end was cut by 4 bases, the J end by 0 bases, with 8 bases between. Germline lookup yields CDR1 SGHNT and CDR2 YYREEE (reference sequence). The CDR3 here is CASSQRTAKNIQYF. The DNA for the CDR3 is TGTGCCAGCAGCCAGCGGACAGCCAAAAACATTCAGTACTTC.

The V and J genes are TRBV5-1 and TRBJ2-7, with D tentatively TRBD2 (6 bases). This CDR3 has 19 residues. The germline V gene has CDR1 SGHRS and CDR2 YFSETQ. V lost 0 bases and J lost 0, with 22 bases in between. The CDR3 region is CASSLVGVARTTSSYEQYF. In DNA form, the CDR3 reads TGCGCCAGCAGCTTGGTAGGGGTCGCGCGGACTACGAGCTCCTACGAGCAGTACTTC.

The chain joins TRBV5-6 to TRBJ2-7; D is possibly TRBD2 (6 bases). CDR1 and CDR2 from the germline V gene are SGHDT and YYEEEE. Trimming stripped 0 bases from V and 4 bases from J, with 8 bases between. The CDR3 extends over 13 amino acids. This CDR3 reads CASSLDSGYEQYF. In DNA, the CDR3 is TGTGCCAGCAGCTTGGACAGCGGGTACGAGCAGTACTTC.

As for this clone: Distinct nucleotide sequences in the sample also encode this CDR3. This chain links TRBV7-8 with TRBJ2-4; D not certain. V lost 0 bases to trimming and J lost 0 bases, with 6 bases between them. Germline CDR1 reads SGHVS; CDR2 reads FQNEAQ. CDR3 size: 15 residues. This CDR3 reads CASSLAAEAKNIQYF. The DNA of the CDR3 is TGTGCCAGCAGCTTAGCGGCGGAAGCCAAAAACATTCAGTACTTC.